The next 5 T cell receptor beta chains were all read from a single sample in a study of T-cell memory formation after mild COVID-19. TCRdb re-analysed the 5' RACE reads in MiXCR, keeping a single row per CDR3 protein. The sample carries about 430,000 distinct CDR3 sequences, 24% recorded once. The specimen was PBMCs or a T cell subset sorted from them (not recorded which). Receptor source: an adult woman who had mild COVID-19 (a few samples of this study predate the infection). Cell type and time point are not known.

The rearrangement links TRBV12-3 or TRBV12-4 to TRBJ2-5; 7 bases are a match to TRBD2. V lost 5 bases to trimming and J lost 0 bases; unmatched junction nucleotides: 3. The CDR3 length is 14 residues. The CDR3 protein is CASSGAGDQETQYF. DNA of the CDR3: TGTGCCAGCAGTGGGGCGGGGGACCAAGAGACCCAGTACTTC.

V is TRBV24-1 and J is TRBJ2-1, with D possibly being TRBD1 (6 bases). Germline V lookup: CDR1 KGHDR, CDR2 SFDVKD. V lost 5 bases, J lost 0 bases, and 16 bases lay in between. The CDR3 loop spans 17 amino acids. CDR3 sequence reads: CATSAAKGQPSYNEQFF. The DNA of the CDR3 is TGTGCCACCAGTGCCGCTAAAGGACAGCCCTCCTACAATGAGCAGTTCTTC.

The chain recombines TRBV9 with TRBJ1-1; no definite D call. CDR1 SGDLS and CDR2 YYNGEE come from the germline V gene. This CDR3 has 13 residues. The V end lost 0 bases, the J end lost 1 base, and 4 bases lay between the germline ends. The CDR3 DNA reads TGTGCCAGCAGCGTAGGTAAGAACACTGAAGCTTTCTTT. Its translation is CASSVGKNTEAFF.

The CDR3 DNA is TGCGCCAGCAGCCAACCAGGCGTGTCAGGGAAGACCCAGTACTTC. Protein: CASSQPGVSGKTQYF. The rearrangement uses TRBV4-1 and TRBJ2-5; D is possibly TRBD1 (5 bases). The CDR3 is 15 residues long. CDR1 is MGHRA and CDR2 is YSYEKL in the germline V gene. V was shortened by 2 bases and J by 6 bases, with 16 bases between the two germline ends.

This chain connects TRBV5-5 to TRBJ2-5, with unresolved D. V dropped 2 bases and J dropped 5 bases, with 13 bases sitting between them. Germline assignment: CDR1 SGHKS and CDR2 YYEKEE (reference sequence). The CDR3 is made up of 14 amino acids. The CDR3 nucleotides are TGTGCCAGCAGCTTCTACCGAACGCGGGAGACCCAGTACTTC. This gives the protein CASSFYRTRETQYF.